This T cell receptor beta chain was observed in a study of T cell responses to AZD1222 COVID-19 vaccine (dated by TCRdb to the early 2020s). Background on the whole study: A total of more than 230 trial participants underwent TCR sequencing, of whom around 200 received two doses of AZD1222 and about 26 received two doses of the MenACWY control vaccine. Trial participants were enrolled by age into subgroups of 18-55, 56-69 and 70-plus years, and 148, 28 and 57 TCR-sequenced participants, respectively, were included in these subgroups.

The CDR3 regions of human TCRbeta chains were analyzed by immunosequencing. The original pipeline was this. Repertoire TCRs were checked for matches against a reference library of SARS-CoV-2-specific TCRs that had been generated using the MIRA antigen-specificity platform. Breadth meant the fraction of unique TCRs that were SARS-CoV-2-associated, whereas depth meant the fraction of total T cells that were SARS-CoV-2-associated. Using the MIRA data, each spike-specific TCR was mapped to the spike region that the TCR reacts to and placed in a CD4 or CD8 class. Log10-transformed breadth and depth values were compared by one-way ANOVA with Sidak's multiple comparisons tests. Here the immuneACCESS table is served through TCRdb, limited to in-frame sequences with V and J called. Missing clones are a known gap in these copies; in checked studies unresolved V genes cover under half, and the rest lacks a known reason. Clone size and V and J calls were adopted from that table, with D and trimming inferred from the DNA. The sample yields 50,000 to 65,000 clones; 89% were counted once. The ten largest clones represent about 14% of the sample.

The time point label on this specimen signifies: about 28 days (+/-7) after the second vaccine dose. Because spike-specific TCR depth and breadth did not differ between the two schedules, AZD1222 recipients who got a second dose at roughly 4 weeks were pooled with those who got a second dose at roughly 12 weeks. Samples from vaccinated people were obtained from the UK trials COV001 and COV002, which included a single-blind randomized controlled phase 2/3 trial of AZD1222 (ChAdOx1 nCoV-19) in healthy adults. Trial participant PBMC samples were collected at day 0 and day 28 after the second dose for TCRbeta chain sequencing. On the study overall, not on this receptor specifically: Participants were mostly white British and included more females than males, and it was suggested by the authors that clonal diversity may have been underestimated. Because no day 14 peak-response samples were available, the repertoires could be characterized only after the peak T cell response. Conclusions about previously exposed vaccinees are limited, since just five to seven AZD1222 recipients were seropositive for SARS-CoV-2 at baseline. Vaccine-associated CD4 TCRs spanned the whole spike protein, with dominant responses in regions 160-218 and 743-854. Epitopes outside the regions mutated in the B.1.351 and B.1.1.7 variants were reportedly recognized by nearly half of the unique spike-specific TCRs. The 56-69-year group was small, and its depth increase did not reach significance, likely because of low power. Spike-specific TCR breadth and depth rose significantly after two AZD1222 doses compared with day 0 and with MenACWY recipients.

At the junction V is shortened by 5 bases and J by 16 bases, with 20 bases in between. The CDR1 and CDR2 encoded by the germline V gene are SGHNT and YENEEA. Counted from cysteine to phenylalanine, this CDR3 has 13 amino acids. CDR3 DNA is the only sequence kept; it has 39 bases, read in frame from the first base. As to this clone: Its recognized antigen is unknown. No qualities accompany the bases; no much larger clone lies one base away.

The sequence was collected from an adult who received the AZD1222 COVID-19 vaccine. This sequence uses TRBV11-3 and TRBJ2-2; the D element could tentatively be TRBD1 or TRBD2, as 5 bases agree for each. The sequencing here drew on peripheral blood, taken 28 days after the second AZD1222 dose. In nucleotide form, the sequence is TGTGCCAGCAGCCCGCCGTCGGCCGAGGGGCAGTTTTTT. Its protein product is CASSPPSAEGQFF. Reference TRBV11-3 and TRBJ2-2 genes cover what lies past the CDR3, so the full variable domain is EAGVVQSPRYKIIEKKQPVAFWCNPISGHNTLYWYLQNLGQGPELLIRYENEEAVDDSQLPKDRFSAERLKGVDSTLKIQPAELGDSAVYLCASSPPSAEGQFFGEGSRLTVL.